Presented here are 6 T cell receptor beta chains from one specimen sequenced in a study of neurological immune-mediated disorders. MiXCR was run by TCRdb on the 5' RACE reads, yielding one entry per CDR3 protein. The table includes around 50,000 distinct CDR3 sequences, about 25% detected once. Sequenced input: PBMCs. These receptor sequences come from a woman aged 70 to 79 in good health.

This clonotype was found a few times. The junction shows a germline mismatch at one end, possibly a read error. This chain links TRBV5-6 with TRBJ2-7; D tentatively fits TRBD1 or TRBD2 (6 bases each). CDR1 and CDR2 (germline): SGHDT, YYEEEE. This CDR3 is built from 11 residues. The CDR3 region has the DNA TGTGCCAGCAGCTTCGGGGGCGCTGAAACCTTC. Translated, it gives CASSFGGAETF.

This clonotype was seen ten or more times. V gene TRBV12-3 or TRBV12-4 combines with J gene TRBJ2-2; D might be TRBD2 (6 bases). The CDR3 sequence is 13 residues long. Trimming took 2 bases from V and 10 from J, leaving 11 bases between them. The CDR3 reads CASSLFPGEELFF. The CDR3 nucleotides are TGTGCCAGCAGTTTATTTCCGGGAGAGGAGCTGTTTTTT.

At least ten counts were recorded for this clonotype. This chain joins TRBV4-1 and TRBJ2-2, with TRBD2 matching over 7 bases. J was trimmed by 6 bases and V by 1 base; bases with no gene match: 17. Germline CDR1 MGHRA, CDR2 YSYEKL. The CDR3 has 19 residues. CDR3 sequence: CASSQGLTPGLRGPGELFF. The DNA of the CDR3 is TGCGCCAGCAGCCAAGGCCTCACTCCGGGACTAAGGGGCCCCGGGGAGCTGTTTTTT.

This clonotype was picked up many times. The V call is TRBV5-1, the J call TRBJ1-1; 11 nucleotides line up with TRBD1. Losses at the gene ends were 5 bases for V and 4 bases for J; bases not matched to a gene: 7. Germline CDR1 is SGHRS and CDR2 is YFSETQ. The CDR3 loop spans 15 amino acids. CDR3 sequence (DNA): TGCGCCAGCAGTCAAACCGGGACAGGGGGCACTGAAGCTTTCTTT. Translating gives CASSQTGTGGTEAFF.

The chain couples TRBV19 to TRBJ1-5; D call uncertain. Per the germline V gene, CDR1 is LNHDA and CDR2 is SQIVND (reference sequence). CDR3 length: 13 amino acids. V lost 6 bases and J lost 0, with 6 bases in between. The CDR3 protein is CASRTSSNQPQHF. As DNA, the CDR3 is TGTGCCAGTAGGACGAGTAGCAATCAGCCCCAGCATTTT.

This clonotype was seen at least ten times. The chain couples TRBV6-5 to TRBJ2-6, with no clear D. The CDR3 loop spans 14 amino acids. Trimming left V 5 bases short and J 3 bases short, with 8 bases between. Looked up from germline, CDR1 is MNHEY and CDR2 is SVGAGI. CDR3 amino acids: CASSRGLGANVLTF. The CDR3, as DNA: TGTGCCAGCAGTAGAGGTCTTGGGGCCAACGTCCTGACTTTC.